Listed below are T cell receptor beta chains from one sample, sequenced in a study of blood T cell repertoires in COVID-19. Generated by immunoSEQ multiplex PCR, the TCRdb table keeps only in-frame clones and is missing some. The profile shows over 110,000 clones, about 80% of them singletons. Sequencing used PBMCs or T cells enriched from blood (not recorded which). The receptors shown here come from a man aged 50 to 59 in a cohort exposed to, infected with or recovered from COVID-19 (not recorded which). CDR3s include the opening cysteine and the closing phenylalanine or tryptophan.

J gene: TRBJ2-3; V gene: TRBV2; CDR3 protein: CASSVQTSGKDTQYF
J gene: TRBJ2-7; V gene: TRBV28; CDR3 protein: CASSLAGAVLYEQYF
J gene: TRBJ2-1; V gene: TRBV2; CDR3 protein: CASSEMPGFNEQFF
J gene: TRBJ2-1; V gene: TRBV5-1; CDR3 protein: CASSLEGENYNEQFF
J gene: TRBJ2-7; V gene: TRBV9; CDR3 protein: CASSARDRGPTYEQYF
J gene: TRBJ1-6; V gene: TRBV7-8; CDR3 protein: CASSLPDRSSYNSPLHF
J gene: TRBJ2-1; V gene: TRBV12-3/TRBV12-4; CDR3 protein: CASSLKSRNEQFF
J gene: TRBJ1-2; V gene: TRBV12-3/TRBV12-4; CDR3 protein: CASSLGQGGYTF
J gene: TRBJ2-3; V gene: TRBV3-1/TRBV3-2; CDR3 protein: CASSQDIRTDTQYF
J gene: TRBJ2-7; V gene: TRBV4-3; CDR3 protein: CASSQDYPGYSYEQYF
J gene: TRBJ1-5; V gene: TRBV19; CDR3 protein: CASHWGGSVYQPQHF
J gene: TRBJ2-5; V gene: TRBV5-1; CDR3 protein: CASSLGAGETQYF
J gene: TRBJ2-7; V gene: TRBV29-1; CDR3 protein: CSVDGGTYEQYF
J gene: TRBJ2-7; V gene: TRBV12-3/TRBV12-4; CDR3 protein: CASSPGVVFEQYF
J gene: TRBJ2-1; V gene: TRBV19; CDR3 protein: CASSATGYNEQFF
J gene: TRBJ1-2; V gene: TRBV5-6; CDR3 protein: CASSEGVAPYGYTF
J gene: TRBJ2-1; V gene: TRBV10-1; CDR3 protein: CASSGPGTGPDNEQFF
J gene: TRBJ1-6; V gene: TRBV2; CDR3 protein: CARGGLANSPLHF
J gene: TRBJ2-3; V gene: TRBV29-1; CDR3 protein: CSVEGGQFSTDTQYF
J gene: TRBJ1-1; V gene: TRBV30; CDR3 protein: CAQDGKRNTEAFF
J gene: TRBJ1-2; V gene: TRBV5-8; CDR3 protein: CATGSRGFTGGVDGYTF
J gene: TRBJ1-4; V gene: TRBV6-5; CDR3 protein: CASKSGVSNEKLFF
J gene: TRBJ2-2; V gene: TRBV18; CDR3 protein: CASSPNTIAGELFF
J gene: TRBJ2-7; V gene: TRBV6-5; CDR3 protein: CASTLLGTGPSTQYF
J gene: TRBJ1-2; V gene: TRBV5-4; CDR3 protein: CATQGDRESYGYTF
J gene: TRBJ2-3; V gene: TRBV3-1/TRBV3-2; CDR3 protein: CASSQGRTEATDTQYF
J gene: TRBJ1-5; V gene: TRBV9; CDR3 protein: CASSETGGSEPQHF
J gene: TRBJ2-1; V gene: TRBV9; CDR3 protein: CASSLLAGGINEQFF
J gene: TRBJ1-6; V gene: TRBV30; CDR3 protein: CAWSVPRHPQKNSPLHF
J gene: TRBJ1-2; V gene: TRBV7-2; CDR3 protein: CASSFTYNPGYGYTF
J gene: TRBJ2-7; V gene: TRBV6-1; CDR3 protein: CASSEAPGGSVYEQYF
J gene: TRBJ2-2; V gene: TRBV30; CDR3 protein: CAWSRDLYTGELFF
J gene: TRBJ2-2; V gene: TRBV24-1; CDR3 protein: CATSDYSTGELFF
J gene: TRBJ1-2; V gene: TRBV27; CDR3 protein: CASSEVGTGPSNYGYTF
J gene: TRBJ2-5; V gene: TRBV2; CDR3 protein: CASSEMRETQYF
J gene: TRBJ2-1; V gene: TRBV15; CDR3 protein: CATSRETPSSYNEQFF
J gene: TRBJ1-4; V gene: TRBV5-1; CDR3 protein: CASSLAGQGYEKLFF
J gene: TRBJ2-1; V gene: TRBV7-9; CDR3 protein: CASSPPTGPSYNEQFF
J gene: TRBJ1-5; V gene: TRBV6-1; CDR3 protein: CASSKGPGISNQPQHF
J gene: TRBJ2-7; V gene: TRBV7-9; CDR3 protein: CASALAGGSYEQYF
J gene: TRBJ1-4; V gene: TRBV18; CDR3 protein: CASSPANRVTNEKLFF
J gene: TRBJ1-1; V gene: TRBV28; CDR3 protein: CASSGAGGGGTEAFF
J gene: TRBJ2-1; V gene: TRBV9; CDR3 protein: CASSVASGLAGSYNEQFF
J gene: TRBJ2-2; V gene: TRBV6-5; CDR3 protein: CASRKLGGELFF
J gene: TRBJ2-3; V gene: TRBV5-1; CDR3 protein: CASSTAPSGGTDTQYF
J gene: TRBJ1-2; V gene: TRBV9; CDR3 protein: CASSVEQGRSGYTF
J gene: TRBJ2-7; V gene: TRBV18; CDR3 protein: CASSPTGGTYEQYF
J gene: TRBJ1-1; V gene: TRBV7-8; CDR3 protein: CASSLGEAREAFF
J gene: TRBJ2-1; V gene: TRBV24-1; CDR3 protein: CATSDETSPPYNEQFF
J gene: TRBJ1-1; V gene: TRBV29-1; CDR3 protein: CSVDTGQGGTEAFF
J gene: TRBJ2-7; V gene: TRBV27; CDR3 protein: CASGPDGLYREQYF
J gene: TRBJ1-3; V gene: TRBV11-3; CDR3 protein: CASSLDGGNTIYF
J gene: TRBJ1-1; V gene: TRBV12-3/TRBV12-4; CDR3 protein: CASSDRENTEAFF
J gene: TRBJ2-1; V gene: TRBV6-5; CDR3 protein: CASSYSLAGEGNEQFF
J gene: TRBJ2-7; V gene: TRBV27; CDR3 protein: CASSSPSRRYEQYF
J gene: TRBJ2-2; V gene: TRBV15; CDR3 protein: CATSRDMASIGELFF